The entry that follows covers one T cell receptor (beta chain) sequence. This sample was taken from a study of blood T cell repertoires in COVID-19. Participants, roughly 18 to 90 years old, spanned 25 or so US areas. This CDR3 is 12 amino acids long. Germline lookup yields CDR1 LGHNT and CDR2 FRNRAP. V gave up 3 bases and J gave up 5 bases, with 5 bases separating them. In the original workflow: How many nucleated cells were present was estimated from reference gene primer amplification. Only in-frame clones appear in the TCRdb table, and some are missing; sequencing was by immunoSEQ multiplex PCR. Clone size and the V and J calls come from that table; the DNA yielded D and trimming. The top ten clones hold 1.5% to 2% of a sample with roughly 500,000 clones, around 87% of them seen once.

The TCR was taken from a woman between 35 and 50 years old who had recovered from COVID-19. This chain connects TRBV12-5 to TRBJ2-1; D gene ambiguous. The sequencing sample was made of PBMCs or T cells enriched from blood (not recorded which). CDR3 in DNA: TGTGCTAGTGGTTTTTATAACAATGAGCAGTTCTTC. It encodes CASGFYNNEQFF. Based on the CDR3 plus reference TRBV12-5 and TRBJ2-1, the full variable domain is DARVTQTPRHKVTEMGQEVTMRCQPILGHNTVFWYRQTMMQGLELLAYFRNRAPLDDSGMPKDRFSAEMPDATLATLKIQPSEPRDSAVYFCASGFYNNEQFFGPGTRLTVL.